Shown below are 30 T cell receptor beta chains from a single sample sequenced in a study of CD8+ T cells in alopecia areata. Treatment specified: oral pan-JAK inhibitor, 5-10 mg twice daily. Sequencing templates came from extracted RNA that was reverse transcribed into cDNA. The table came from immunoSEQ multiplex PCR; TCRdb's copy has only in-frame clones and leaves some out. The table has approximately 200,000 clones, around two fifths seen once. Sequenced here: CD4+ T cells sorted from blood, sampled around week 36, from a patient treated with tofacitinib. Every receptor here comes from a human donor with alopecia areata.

This chain's CDR3 is CASSEGVSGQPDTQYF. Written as DNA, the CDR3 is TGTGCCAGCAGTGAAGGCGTCAGTGGGCAGCCAGATACGCAGTATTTT. This chain joins TRBV6-1 and TRBJ2-3; D gene unclear. CDR1 and CDR2 from the germline V gene are MNHNS and SASEGT. Trimming took off 1 base at V and 4 bases at J, with 15 bases between the two ends. The CDR3 length is 16 residues.

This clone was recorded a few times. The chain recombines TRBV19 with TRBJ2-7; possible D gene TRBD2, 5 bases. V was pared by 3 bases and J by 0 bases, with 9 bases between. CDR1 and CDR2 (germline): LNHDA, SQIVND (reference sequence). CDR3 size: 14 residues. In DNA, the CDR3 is TGTGCCAGTAGTATCATGGGGAGCTCCTACGAGCAGTACTTC. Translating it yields CASSIMGSSYEQYF. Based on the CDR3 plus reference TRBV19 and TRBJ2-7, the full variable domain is DGGITQSPKYLFRKEGQNVTLSCEQNLNHDAMYWYRQDPGQGLRLIYYSQIVNDFQKGDIAEGYSVSREKKESFPLTVTSAQKNPTAFYLCASSIMGSSYEQYFGPGTRLTVT.

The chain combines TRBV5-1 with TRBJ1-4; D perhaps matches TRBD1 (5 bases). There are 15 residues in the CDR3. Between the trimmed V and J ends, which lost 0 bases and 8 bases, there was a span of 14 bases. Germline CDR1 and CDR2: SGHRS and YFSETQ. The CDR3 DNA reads TGCGCCAGCAGCTTGGACCAGGGAAGCGGCGAAAAACTGTTTTTT. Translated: CASSLDQGSGEKLFF.

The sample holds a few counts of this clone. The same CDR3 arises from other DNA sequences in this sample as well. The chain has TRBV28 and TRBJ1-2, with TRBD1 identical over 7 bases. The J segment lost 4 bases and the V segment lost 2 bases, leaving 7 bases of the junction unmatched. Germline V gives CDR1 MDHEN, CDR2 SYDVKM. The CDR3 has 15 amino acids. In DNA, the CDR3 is TGTGCCAGCAGTTTAAGTCCCCGGGACAGCTATGGCTACACCTTC. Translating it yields CASSLSPRDSYGYTF.

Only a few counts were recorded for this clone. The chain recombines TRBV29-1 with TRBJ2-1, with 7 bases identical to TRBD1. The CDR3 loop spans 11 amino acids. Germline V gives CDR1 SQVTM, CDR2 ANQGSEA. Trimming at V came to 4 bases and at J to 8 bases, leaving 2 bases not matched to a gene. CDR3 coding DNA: TGCAGCGTTGTTACAGGGGATGAGCAGTTCTTC. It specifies CSVVTGDEQFF.

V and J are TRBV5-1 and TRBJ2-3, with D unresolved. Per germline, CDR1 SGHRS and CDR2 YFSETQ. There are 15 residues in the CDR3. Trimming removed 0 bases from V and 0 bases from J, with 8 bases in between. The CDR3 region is CASSLDGQSTDTQYF. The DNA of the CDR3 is TGCGCCAGCAGCTTGGATGGTCAGAGCACAGATACGCAGTATTTT.

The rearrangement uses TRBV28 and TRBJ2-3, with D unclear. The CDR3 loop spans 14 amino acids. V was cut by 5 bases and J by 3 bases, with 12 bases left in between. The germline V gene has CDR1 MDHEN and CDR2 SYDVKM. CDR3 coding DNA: TGTGCCAGCAGTACTGCCCACCGGACAGATACGCAGTATTTT. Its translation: CASSTAHRTDTQYF. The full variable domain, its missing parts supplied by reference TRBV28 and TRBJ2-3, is DVKVTQSSRYLVKRTGEKVFLECVQDMDHENMFWYRQDPGLGLRLIYFSYDVKMKEKGDIPEGYSVSREKKERFSLILESASTNQTSMYLCASSTAHRTDTQYFGPGTRLTVL.

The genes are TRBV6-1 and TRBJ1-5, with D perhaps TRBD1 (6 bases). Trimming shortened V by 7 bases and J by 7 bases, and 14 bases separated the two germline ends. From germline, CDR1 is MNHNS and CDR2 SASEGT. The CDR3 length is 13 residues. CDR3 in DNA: TGTGCCAGCACGCAGGGGACGGGGCAGCCCCAGCATTTT. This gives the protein CASTQGTGQPQHF.

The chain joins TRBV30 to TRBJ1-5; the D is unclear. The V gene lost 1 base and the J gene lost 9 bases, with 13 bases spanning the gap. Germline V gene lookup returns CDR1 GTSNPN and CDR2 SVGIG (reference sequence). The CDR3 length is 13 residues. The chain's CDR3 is CAWSGMGEGPQHF. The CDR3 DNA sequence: TGTGCCTGGAGTGGGATGGGCGAGGGGCCCCAGCATTTT. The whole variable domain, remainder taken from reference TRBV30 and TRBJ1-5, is SQTIHQWPATLVQPVGSPLSLECTVEGTSNPNLYWYRQAAGRGLQLLFYSVGIGQISSEVPQNLSASRPQDRQFILSSKKLLLSDSGFYLCAWSGMGEGPQHFGDGTRLSIL.

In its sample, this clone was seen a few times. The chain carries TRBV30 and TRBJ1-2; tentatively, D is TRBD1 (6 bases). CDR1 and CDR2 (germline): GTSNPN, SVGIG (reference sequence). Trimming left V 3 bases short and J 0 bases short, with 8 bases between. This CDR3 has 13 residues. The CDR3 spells CAWSRQANYGYTF. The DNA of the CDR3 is TGTGCCTGGAGCCGACAGGCTAACTATGGCTACACCTTC.

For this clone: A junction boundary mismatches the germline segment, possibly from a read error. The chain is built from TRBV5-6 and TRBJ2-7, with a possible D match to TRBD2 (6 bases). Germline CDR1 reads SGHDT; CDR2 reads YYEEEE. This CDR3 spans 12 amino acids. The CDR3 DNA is TGTGCCAGCAGCTTTCCCGGGACTCCCATGCACTTC. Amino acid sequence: CASSFPGTPMHF. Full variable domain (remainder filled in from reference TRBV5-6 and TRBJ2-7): DAGVTQSPTHLIKTRGQQVTLRCSPKSGHDTVSWYQQALGQGPQFIFQYYEEEERQRGNFPDRFSGHQFPNYSSELNVNALLLGDSALYLCASSFPGTPMHFGPGTRLTVT.

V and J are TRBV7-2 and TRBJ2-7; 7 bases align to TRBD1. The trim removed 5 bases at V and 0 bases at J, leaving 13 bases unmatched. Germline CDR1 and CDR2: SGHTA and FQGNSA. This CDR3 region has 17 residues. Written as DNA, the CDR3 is TGTGCCAGCAGCAGACGCGGTTTAGGGGACAGCTCCTACGAGCAGTACTTC. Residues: CASSRRGLGDSSYEQYF.

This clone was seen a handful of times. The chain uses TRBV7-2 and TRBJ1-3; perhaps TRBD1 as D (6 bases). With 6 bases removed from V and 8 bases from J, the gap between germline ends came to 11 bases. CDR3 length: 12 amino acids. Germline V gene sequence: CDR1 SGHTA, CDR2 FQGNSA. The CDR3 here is CASSQAGDTIYF. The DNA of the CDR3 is TGTGCCAGCAGTCAGGCAGGGGACACCATATATTTT.

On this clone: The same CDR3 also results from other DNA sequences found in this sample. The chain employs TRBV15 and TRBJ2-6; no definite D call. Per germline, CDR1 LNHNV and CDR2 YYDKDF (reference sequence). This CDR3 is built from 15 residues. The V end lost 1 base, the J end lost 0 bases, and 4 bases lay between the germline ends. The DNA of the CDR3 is TGTGCCACCAGCAGAGTGAGCTCTGGGGCCAACGTCCTGACTTTC. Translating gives CATSRVSSGANVLTF.

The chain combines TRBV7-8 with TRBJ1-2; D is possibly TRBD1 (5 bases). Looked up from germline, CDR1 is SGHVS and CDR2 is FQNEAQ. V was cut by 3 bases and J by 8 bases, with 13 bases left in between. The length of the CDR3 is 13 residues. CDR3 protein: CASSLGQEIGYTF. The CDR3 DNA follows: TGTGCCAGCAGCTTGGGGCAGGAAATCGGCTACACCTTC.

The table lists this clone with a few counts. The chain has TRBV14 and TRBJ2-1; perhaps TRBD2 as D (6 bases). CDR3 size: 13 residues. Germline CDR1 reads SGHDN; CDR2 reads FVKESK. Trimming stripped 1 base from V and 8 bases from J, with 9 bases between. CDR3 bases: TGTGCCAGCAGCCAAGTGGAGGGCCATGAGCAGTTCTTC. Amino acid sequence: CASSQVEGHEQFF.

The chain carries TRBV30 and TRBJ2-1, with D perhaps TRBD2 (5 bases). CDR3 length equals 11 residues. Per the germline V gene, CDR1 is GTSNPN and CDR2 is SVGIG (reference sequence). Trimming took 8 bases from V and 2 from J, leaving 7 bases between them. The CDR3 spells CAQRTYNEQFF. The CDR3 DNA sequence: TGTGCCCAGCGGACCTACAATGAGCAGTTCTTC.

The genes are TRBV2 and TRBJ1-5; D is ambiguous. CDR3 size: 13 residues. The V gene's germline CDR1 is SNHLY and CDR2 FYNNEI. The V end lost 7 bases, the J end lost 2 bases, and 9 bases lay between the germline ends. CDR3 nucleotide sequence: TGTGCCAGCACCGGGAGGGGCAATCAGCCCCAGCATTTT. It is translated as CASTGRGNQPQHF.

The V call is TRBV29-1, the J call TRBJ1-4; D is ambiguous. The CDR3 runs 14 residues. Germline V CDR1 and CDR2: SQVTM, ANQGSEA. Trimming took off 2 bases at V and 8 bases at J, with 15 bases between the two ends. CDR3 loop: CSVESGQAREKLFF. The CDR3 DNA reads TGCAGCGTTGAATCAGGCCAGGCTCGGGAAAAACTGTTTTTT. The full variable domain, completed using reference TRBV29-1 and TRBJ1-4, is SAVISQKPSRDICQRGTSLTIQCQVDSQVTMMFWYRQQPGQSLTLIATANQGSEATYESGFVIDKFPISRPNLTFSTLTVSNMSPEDSSIYLCSVESGQAREKLFFGSGTQLSVL.

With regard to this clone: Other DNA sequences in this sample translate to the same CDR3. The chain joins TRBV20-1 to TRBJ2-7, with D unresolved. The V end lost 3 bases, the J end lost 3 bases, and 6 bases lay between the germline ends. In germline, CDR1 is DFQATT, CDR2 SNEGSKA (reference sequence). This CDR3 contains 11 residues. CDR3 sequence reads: CSASSDYEQYF. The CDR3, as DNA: TGCAGTGCTAGTTCAGACTACGAGCAGTACTTC.

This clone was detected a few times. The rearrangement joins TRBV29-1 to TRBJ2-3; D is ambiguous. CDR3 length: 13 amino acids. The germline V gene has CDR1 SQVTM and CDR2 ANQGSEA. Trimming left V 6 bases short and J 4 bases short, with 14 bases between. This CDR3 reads CSVESTGPDTQYF. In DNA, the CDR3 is TGCAGCGTGGAGAGTACGGGTCCAGATACGCAGTATTTT.

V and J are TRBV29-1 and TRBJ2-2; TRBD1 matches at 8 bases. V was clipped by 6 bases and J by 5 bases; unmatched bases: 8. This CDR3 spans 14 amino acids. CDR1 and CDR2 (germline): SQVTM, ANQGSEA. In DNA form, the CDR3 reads TGCAGCGTCGGACGGACAGGGAGTACCGGGGAGCTGTTTTTT. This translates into CSVGRTGSTGELFF.

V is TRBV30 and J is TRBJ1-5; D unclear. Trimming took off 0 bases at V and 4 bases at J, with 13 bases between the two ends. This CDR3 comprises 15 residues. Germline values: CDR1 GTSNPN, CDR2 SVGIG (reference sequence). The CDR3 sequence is CAWSVMGGLNQPQHF. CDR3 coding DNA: TGTGCCTGGAGTGTAATGGGAGGGCTTAATCAGCCCCAGCATTTT.

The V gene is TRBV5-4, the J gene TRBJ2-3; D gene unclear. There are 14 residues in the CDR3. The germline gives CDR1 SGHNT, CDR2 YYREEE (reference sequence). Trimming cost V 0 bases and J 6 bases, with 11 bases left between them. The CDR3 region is CASSLGEFRDTQYF. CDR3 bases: TGTGCCAGCAGCTTGGGCGAATTCAGGGATACGCAGTATTTT.

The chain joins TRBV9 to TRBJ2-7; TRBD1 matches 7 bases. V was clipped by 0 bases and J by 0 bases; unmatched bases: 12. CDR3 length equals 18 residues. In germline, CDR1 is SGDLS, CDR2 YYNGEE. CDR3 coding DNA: TGTGCCAGCAGCGTAGGGAGAGGACAGGCCAGGAGCTCCTACGAGCAGTACTTC. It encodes CASSVGRGQARSSYEQYF.

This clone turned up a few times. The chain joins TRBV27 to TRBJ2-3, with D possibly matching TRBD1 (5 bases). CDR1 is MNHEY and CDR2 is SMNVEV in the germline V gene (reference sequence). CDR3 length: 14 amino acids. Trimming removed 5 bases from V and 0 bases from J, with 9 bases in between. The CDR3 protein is CASSKTVSTDTQYF. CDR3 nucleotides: TGTGCCAGCAGTAAGACAGTTAGCACAGATACGCAGTATTTT.

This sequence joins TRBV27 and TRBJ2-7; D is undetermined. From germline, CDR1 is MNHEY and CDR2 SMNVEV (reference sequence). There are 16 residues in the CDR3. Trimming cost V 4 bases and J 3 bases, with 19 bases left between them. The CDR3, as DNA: TGTGCCAGCAGTTCGGTATTGGGTGTTCCTCACTACGAGCAGTACTTC. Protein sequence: CASSSVLGVPHYEQYF.

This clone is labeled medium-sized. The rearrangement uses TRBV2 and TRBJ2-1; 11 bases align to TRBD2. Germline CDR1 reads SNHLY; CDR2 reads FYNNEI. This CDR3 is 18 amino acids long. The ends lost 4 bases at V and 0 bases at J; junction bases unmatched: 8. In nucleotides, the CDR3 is TGTGCCAGCAGTGTAGCGGGAGGGCCGGAGAGCTCCTACAATGAGCAGTTCTTC. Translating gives CASSVAGGPESSYNEQFF.

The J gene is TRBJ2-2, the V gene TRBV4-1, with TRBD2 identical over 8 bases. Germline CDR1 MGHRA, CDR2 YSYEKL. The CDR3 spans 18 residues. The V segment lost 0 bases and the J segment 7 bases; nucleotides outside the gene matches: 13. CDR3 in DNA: TGCGCCAGCAGCCAAGATGGAGTGGCGGGAGGTCCCCACGGGGAGCTGTTTTTT. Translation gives CASSQDGVAGGPHGELFF.

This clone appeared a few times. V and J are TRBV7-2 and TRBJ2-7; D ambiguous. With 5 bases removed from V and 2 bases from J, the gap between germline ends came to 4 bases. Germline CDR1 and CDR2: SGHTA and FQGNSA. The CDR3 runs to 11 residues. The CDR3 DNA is TGTGCCAGCAGCGACACCTACGAGCAGTACTTC. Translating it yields CASSDTYEQYF.